The 3 T cell receptor beta chains below were found in one sample sequenced in a study of quantifying T cell responses using KT2 cells. The wider study: cDNA was made from DNase-treated RNA using alpha and beta constant primers.

Each cDNA got a UMI-containing oligo ligated at its 3' end. An equimolar mix of RC1.1 and RC1.2 primed the beta chain across TRBC1 and TRBC2. Each CDR3 protein gets one entry after TCRdb re-called the UMI-ligation and nested PCR reads with MiXCR. The sample has some 34,000 distinct CDR3 sequences, about 9.4% seen once; the top ten hold 9.7%. The sequenced material came from PBMCs spiked with cells of the T cell clone KT2. The source is a human donor.

This clonotype was recorded at least ten times. The rearrangement links TRBV11-2 to TRBJ2-7, with TRBD2 matching over 8 bases. This CDR3 contains 13 residues. Trimming removed 6 bases from V and 3 bases from J; junction bases left unmatched: 4. Germline CDR1 SGHAT, CDR2 FQNNGV. The CDR3 is CASRGTRFYEQYF. CDR3 coding DNA: TGTGCCAGCAGAGGGACTAGGTTCTACGAGCAGTACTTC.

The CDR3 DNA reads as TGTGCCAGCAGCCAACCCGGCGGCCGGCCCTACGAGCAGTACTTC. Translated: CASSQPGGRPYEQYF. The chain joins TRBV3-1 to TRBJ2-7; D not certain. In germline, CDR1 is LGHDT, CDR2 YNNKEL (reference sequence). V dropped 2 bases and J dropped 2 bases, with 13 bases sitting between them. The CDR3 covers 15 residues.

The chain combines TRBV6-2 or TRBV6-3 with TRBJ1-5; D perhaps matches TRBD1 (6 bases). The CDR3 is 15 amino acids. Germline-derived CDR1 and CDR2 are MNHEY and SVGEGT. V lost 0 bases to trimming and J lost 0 bases, with 6 bases between them. The CDR3 reads CASSYSRGSNQPQHF. The CDR3 DNA reads as TGTGCCAGCAGTTACTCCAGGGGTAGCAATCAGCCCCAGCATTTT.